This is a list of T cell receptor beta chains from one sample in a study of CD8 T cells in Susac syndrome. MiXCR, run by TCRdb on the immunoSEQ multiplex PCR reads, gives a single entry per CDR3 protein. The sample has under 150,000 distinct CDR3 sequences, 95% seen once; the top ten hold more than 0.14%. Sequenced material: CD4+ T cells from PBMCs. All receptors come from a human donor with Susac syndrome. CDR3s include the opening cysteine and the closing phenylalanine or tryptophan. Each record gives: CDR3 length, clone size, D gene, J gene, V gene, CDR3 protein, CDR3 DNA. D genes are given only for firm matches. Clone size, where shown, is once, few, many, or a class for clones that have expanded.

cdr3_length: 16
clone_size: NA
d_call: TRBD1
j_call: TRBJ2-7
v_call: TRBV18
cdr3_aa: CASSFGGTGGLNEQYF
cdr3_nt: TGTGCCAGCTCATTTGGAGGGACAGGGGGTTTGAACGAGCAGTACTTC

cdr3_length: 15
clone_size: NA
d_call: NA
j_call: TRBJ2-2
v_call: TRBV11-1
cdr3_aa: CASSLVGLDTGELFF
cdr3_nt: TGTGCCAGCAGCTTAGTGGGTTTGGACACCGGGGAGCTGTTTTTT

cdr3_length: 16
clone_size: NA
d_call: TRBD2
j_call: TRBJ2-3
v_call: TRBV20-1
cdr3_aa: CSARSQQREPTDTQYF
cdr3_nt: TGCAGTGCTAGGAGCCAACAGCGGGAGCCCACAGATACGCAGTATTTT

cdr3_length: 14
clone_size: NA
d_call: NA
j_call: TRBJ2-1
v_call: TRBV24-1
cdr3_aa: CATRGPDDSNEQFF
cdr3_nt: TGTGCCACCAGGGGGCCCGACGACAGTAATGAGCAGTTCTTC

cdr3_length: 14
clone_size: NA
d_call: NA
j_call: TRBJ2-7
v_call: TRBV25-1
cdr3_aa: CASSVHRGIEEQYF
cdr3_nt: TGTGCCAGCAGTGTCCATCGAGGGATCGAAGAGCAGTACTTC

cdr3_length: 13
clone_size: NA
d_call: NA
j_call: TRBJ1-2
v_call: TRBV12-3/TRBV12-4
cdr3_aa: CASSYRVIYGYTF
cdr3_nt: TGTGCCAGCAGCTACAGAGTAATCTATGGCTACACCTTC

cdr3_length: 16
clone_size: NA
d_call: TRBD2
j_call: TRBJ2-7
v_call: TRBV27
cdr3_aa: CASSLVAGGPQYEQYF
cdr3_nt: TGTGCCAGCAGTTTAGTGGCGGGAGGGCCGCAGTACGAGCAGTACTTC

cdr3_length: 15
clone_size: NA
d_call: NA
j_call: TRBJ2-6
v_call: TRBV7-2
cdr3_aa: CASSLLLGGANVLTF
cdr3_nt: TGTGCCAGCAGCTTACTATTGGGTGGGGCCAACGTCCTGACTTTC

cdr3_length: 16
clone_size: NA
d_call: TRBD2
j_call: TRBJ2-3
v_call: TRBV3-1
cdr3_aa: CASSQTSGSNTDTQYF
cdr3_nt: TGTGCCAGCAGCCAGACTAGCGGGAGTAACACAGATACGCAGTATTTT

cdr3_length: 15
clone_size: NA
d_call: NA
j_call: TRBJ2-2
v_call: TRBV5-4
cdr3_aa: CASSLDGRNTGELFF
cdr3_nt: TGTGCCAGCAGCCTCGACGGACGGAACACCGGGGAGCTGTTTTTT

cdr3_length: 14
clone_size: NA
d_call: TRBD1
j_call: TRBJ1-4
v_call: TRBV28
cdr3_aa: CASSPRGNLGKLFF
cdr3_nt: TGTGCCAGCAGCCCCAGGGGGAACCTCGGCAAACTGTTTTTT

cdr3_length: 16
clone_size: NA
d_call: TRBD2
j_call: TRBJ2-1
v_call: TRBV3-1
cdr3_aa: CASSQETLAGDNEQFF
cdr3_nt: TGTGCCAGCAGCCAAGAGACCCTAGCGGGGGACAATGAGCAGTTCTTC

cdr3_length: 14
clone_size: once
d_call: TRBD1
j_call: TRBJ1-2
v_call: TRBV5-6
cdr3_aa: CASSVTGLRYGYTF
cdr3_nt: TGTGCCAGCAGCGTGACAGGGCTGCGGTATGGCTACACCTTC

cdr3_length: 13
clone_size: NA
d_call: NA
j_call: TRBJ1-2
v_call: TRBV29-1
cdr3_aa: CSVVYLRENGYTF
cdr3_nt: TGCAGCGTTGTATATCTTAGGGAGAATGGCTACACCTTC

cdr3_length: 16
clone_size: NA
d_call: TRBD1
j_call: TRBJ1-6
v_call: TRBV15
cdr3_aa: CATSKPGQGTNSPLHF
cdr3_nt: TGTGCCACCAGCAAACCTGGACAGGGTACAAATTCACCCCTCCACTTT

cdr3_length: 16
clone_size: once
d_call: NA
j_call: TRBJ1-1
v_call: TRBV18
cdr3_aa: CASSPPMGARGTEAFF
cdr3_nt: TGTGCCAGCTCACCACCGATGGGGGCCCGTGGCACTGAAGCTTTCTTT

cdr3_length: 16
clone_size: once
d_call: TRBD2
j_call: TRBJ2-1
v_call: TRBV27
cdr3_aa: CASSLSSGTTYNEQFF
cdr3_nt: TGTGCCAGCAGTTTATCTAGCGGGACGACCTACAATGAGCAGTTCTTC

cdr3_length: 15
clone_size: NA
d_call: TRBD1
j_call: TRBJ1-6
v_call: TRBV15
cdr3_aa: CATSRVGQANSPLHF
cdr3_nt: TGTGCCACCAGCAGAGTGGGACAGGCGAATTCACCCCTCCACTTT

cdr3_length: 12
clone_size: few
d_call: TRBD1
j_call: TRBJ1-1
v_call: TRBV29-1
cdr3_aa: CSGGQGNTEAFF
cdr3_nt: TGCAGCGGTGGACAGGGAAACACTGAAGCTTTCTTT

cdr3_length: 14
clone_size: NA
d_call: NA
j_call: TRBJ1-2
v_call: TRBV9
cdr3_aa: CASSVGGALYGYTF
cdr3_nt: TGTGCCAGCAGCGTAGGGGGAGCCCTATATGGCTACACCTTC

cdr3_length: 15
clone_size: NA
d_call: TRBD1
j_call: TRBJ2-2
v_call: TRBV6-5
cdr3_aa: CASKGAAPNDGELFF
cdr3_nt: TGTGCCAGCAAGGGGGCTGCCCCCAACGACGGGGAGCTGTTTTTT

cdr3_length: 18
clone_size: NA
d_call: TRBD2
j_call: TRBJ2-3
v_call: TRBV4-1
cdr3_aa: CASSQRGSGGLLGDTQYF
cdr3_nt: TGCGCCAGCAGCCAACGGGGGAGCGGGGGCCTACTCGGAGATACGCAGTATTTT

cdr3_length: 13
clone_size: NA
d_call: NA
j_call: TRBJ1-1
v_call: TRBV20-1
cdr3_aa: CSASGPLNTEAFF
cdr3_nt: TGCAGTGCTAGCGGGCCGCTGAACACTGAAGCTTTCTTT

cdr3_length: 14
clone_size: NA
d_call: NA
j_call: TRBJ2-5
v_call: TRBV5-6
cdr3_aa: CASWERGLQETQYF
cdr3_nt: TGTGCCAGCTGGGAACGTGGTCTCCAAGAGACCCAGTACTTC

cdr3_length: 14
clone_size: NA
d_call: NA
j_call: TRBJ1-5
v_call: TRBV2
cdr3_aa: CASSADRGNQPQHF
cdr3_nt: TGTGCCAGCAGTGCGGACAGAGGGAACCAGCCCCAGCATTTT

cdr3_length: 17
clone_size: NA
d_call: NA
j_call: TRBJ2-6
v_call: TRBV4-1
cdr3_aa: CASSQGIGRSGANVLTF
cdr3_nt: TGCGCCAGCAGCCAAGGAATCGGCAGGTCTGGGGCCAACGTCCTGACTTTC

cdr3_length: 12
clone_size: NA
d_call: NA
j_call: TRBJ1-5
v_call: TRBV7-2
cdr3_aa: CASSSYNQPQHF
cdr3_nt: TGTGCCAGCAGCTCGTACAATCAGCCCCAGCATTTT

cdr3_length: 20
clone_size: NA
d_call: NA
j_call: TRBJ2-3
v_call: TRBV4-2
cdr3_aa: CASSQGLWVTREASTDTQYF
cdr3_nt: TGTGCCAGCAGCCAAGGTCTGTGGGTCACTCGCGAGGCTAGCACAGATACGCAGTATTTT

cdr3_length: 14
clone_size: NA
d_call: NA
j_call: TRBJ2-1
v_call: TRBV4-1
cdr3_aa: CASSETRGRYEQFF
cdr3_nt: TGCGCCAGCAGCGAGACCCGGGGCAGGTATGAGCAGTTCTTC

cdr3_length: 15
clone_size: NA
d_call: NA
j_call: TRBJ2-2
v_call: TRBV5-1
cdr3_aa: CASSSSQGANGELFF
cdr3_nt: TGCGCCAGCAGCTCCTCACAGGGAGCTAACGGGGAGCTGTTTTTT

cdr3_length: 12
clone_size: NA
d_call: TRBD1
j_call: TRBJ2-7
v_call: TRBV10-3
cdr3_aa: CAIRDRDYEQYF
cdr3_nt: TGTGCCATCCGGGACAGGGACTACGAGCAGTACTTC

cdr3_length: 12
clone_size: few
d_call: NA
j_call: TRBJ2-7
v_call: TRBV9
cdr3_aa: CASSPEGYEQYF
cdr3_nt: TGTGCCAGCAGCCCTGAAGGGTACGAGCAGTACTTC

cdr3_length: 15
clone_size: NA
d_call: NA
j_call: TRBJ2-5
v_call: TRBV2
cdr3_aa: CASSGLMGRQETQYF
cdr3_nt: TGTGCCAGCAGTGGTTTAATGGGCAGGCAAGAGACCCAGTACTTC

cdr3_length: 13
clone_size: NA
d_call: NA
j_call: TRBJ1-2
v_call: TRBV20-1
cdr3_aa: CSARVGSGVGYTF
cdr3_nt: TGCAGTGCTAGGGTTGGGTCAGGGGTCGGCTACACCTTC

cdr3_length: 16
clone_size: NA
d_call: NA
j_call: TRBJ2-6
v_call: TRBV6-2/TRBV6-3
cdr3_aa: CASSYSSPDSANVLTF
cdr3_nt: TGTGCCAGCAGTTACTCGAGTCCGGACAGTGCCAACGTCCTGACTTTC

cdr3_length: 14
clone_size: NA
d_call: NA
j_call: TRBJ1-2
v_call: TRBV3-1
cdr3_aa: CASSRRGPNYGYTF
cdr3_nt: TGTGCCAGCAGCCGCAGGGGCCCGAACTATGGCTACACCTTC

cdr3_length: 14
clone_size: NA
d_call: TRBD1
j_call: TRBJ1-2
v_call: TRBV20-1
cdr3_aa: CSALRGQGFEGYTF
cdr3_nt: TGCAGTGCTCTGAGGGGACAGGGATTCGAGGGCTACACCTTC

cdr3_length: 16
clone_size: NA
d_call: TRBD2
j_call: TRBJ2-2
v_call: TRBV30
cdr3_aa: CAWSARLAGGRGELFF
cdr3_nt: TGTGCCTGGAGTGCTCGACTAGCGGGGGGGCGCGGGGAGCTGTTTTTT

cdr3_length: 13
clone_size: NA
d_call: TRBD1
j_call: TRBJ1-2
v_call: TRBV9
cdr3_aa: CASSVATGHGYTF
cdr3_nt: TGTGCCAGCAGCGTAGCGACAGGGCACGGCTACACCTTC

cdr3_length: 15
clone_size: NA
d_call: NA
j_call: TRBJ1-2
v_call: TRBV9
cdr3_aa: CASSPTPTDLYGYTF
cdr3_nt: TGTGCCAGCAGCCCGACCCCTACAGATCTCTATGGCTACACCTTC

cdr3_length: 15
clone_size: NA
d_call: NA
j_call: TRBJ2-7
v_call: TRBV5-1
cdr3_aa: CASSSGTLHSYEQYF
cdr3_nt: TGCGCCAGCAGTTCCGGGACATTGCACTCCTACGAGCAGTACTTC

cdr3_length: 14
clone_size: NA
d_call: NA
j_call: TRBJ2-5
v_call: TRBV7-8
cdr3_aa: CASSLALGARDQYF
cdr3_nt: TGTGCCAGCAGCTTAGCGTTAGGAGCCCGGGACCAGTACTTC

cdr3_length: 12
clone_size: NA
d_call: NA
j_call: TRBJ1-1
v_call: TRBV7-9
cdr3_aa: CASSSRLSEAFF
cdr3_nt: TGTGCCAGCAGCTCCCGACTATCTGAAGCTTTCTTT

cdr3_length: 15
clone_size: NA
d_call: TRBD1
j_call: TRBJ2-7
v_call: TRBV5-1
cdr3_aa: CASSLQGQGRGEQYF
cdr3_nt: TGCGCCAGCAGCCTCCAGGGACAGGGAAGGGGCGAGCAGTACTTC

cdr3_length: 17
clone_size: NA
d_call: TRBD2
j_call: TRBJ2-2
v_call: TRBV4-1
cdr3_aa: CASSLVGSGTNTGELFF
cdr3_nt: TGCGCCAGCAGCCTGGTTGGTAGCGGGACAAACACCGGGGAGCTGTTTTTT

cdr3_length: 14
clone_size: NA
d_call: NA
j_call: TRBJ1-5
v_call: TRBV25-1
cdr3_aa: CASTQTGSNQPQHF
cdr3_nt: TGTGCCAGCACCCAGACGGGCTCCAATCAGCCCCAGCATTTT